The clone carrying this T cell receptor beta chain was seen ten or more times. The sample originates from a study of CD8+CD57+ T cells in acquired aplastic anemia. The overall study: On average, healthy donors gave some 9.8 million reads for CD4+ cells.

The trim removed 0 bases at V and 8 bases at J, leaving 9 bases unmatched. The CDR3 length is 16 residues. Germline-derived CDR1 and CDR2 are WSHSY and SAAADI. The study profiled TCR beta VDJ and CDR3 using genomic DNA as template. TCRdb ran MiXCR on the reads and lists one entry per CDR3 protein. Of roughly 420,000 distinct CDR3 sequences in the sample, 65% to 75% were seen once. Sequenced: sorted CD4+, CD8+, or CD8+CD57+ T cells (not recorded which) from PBMCs. The TCR sequence derives from a human donor in good health, serving as a control. This chain uses TRBV10-2 with TRBJ2-4, with TRBD2 matching over 8 bases. The CDR3 here is CASSESRGGTRDIQYF. In DNA, the CDR3 is TGCGCCAGCAGTGAGTCGAGGGGTGGGACTAGGGACATTCAGTACTTC.